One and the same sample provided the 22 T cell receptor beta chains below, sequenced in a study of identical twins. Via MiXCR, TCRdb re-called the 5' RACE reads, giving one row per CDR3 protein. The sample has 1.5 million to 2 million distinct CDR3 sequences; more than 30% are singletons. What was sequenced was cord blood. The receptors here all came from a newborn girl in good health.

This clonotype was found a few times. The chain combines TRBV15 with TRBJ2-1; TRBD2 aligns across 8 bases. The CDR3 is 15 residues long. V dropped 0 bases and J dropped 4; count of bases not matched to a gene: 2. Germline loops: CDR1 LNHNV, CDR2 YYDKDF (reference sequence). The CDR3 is CATSRDPGGYNEQFF. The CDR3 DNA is TGTGCCACCAGCAGAGACCCGGGAGGGTACAATGAGCAGTTCTTC.

Here the CDR3 reads CASSLKVHEQYF. The CDR3 bases are TGCGCCAGCAGCTTGAAGGTCCATGAGCAGTACTTC. The rearrangement links TRBV5-1 to TRBJ2-7; D unclear. Germline lookup yields CDR1 SGHRS and CDR2 YFSETQ. Trimming took 1 base from V and 7 from J, leaving 9 bases between them. This CDR3 region has 12 residues. The full variable domain, in which reference TRBV5-1 and TRBJ2-7 provide the parts outside the CDR3, is KAGVTQTPRYLIKTRGQQVTLSCSPISGHRSVSWYQQTPGQGLQFLFEYFSETQRNKGNFPGRFSGRQFSNSRSEMNVSTLELGDSALYLCASSLKVHEQYFGPGTRLTVT.

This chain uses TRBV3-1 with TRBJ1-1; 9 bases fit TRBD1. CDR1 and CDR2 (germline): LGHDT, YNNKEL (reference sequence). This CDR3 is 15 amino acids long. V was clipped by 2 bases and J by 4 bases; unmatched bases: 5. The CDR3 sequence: CASSQSGTGTTEAFF. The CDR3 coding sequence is TGTGCCAGCAGCCAATCCGGGACAGGGACCACTGAAGCTTTCTTT. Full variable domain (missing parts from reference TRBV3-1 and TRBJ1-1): DTAVSQTPKYLVTQMGNDKSIKCEQNLGHDTMYWYKQDSKKFLKIMFSYNNKELIINETVPNRFSPKSPDKAHLNLHINSLELGDSAVYFCASSQSGTGTTEAFFGQGTRLTVV.

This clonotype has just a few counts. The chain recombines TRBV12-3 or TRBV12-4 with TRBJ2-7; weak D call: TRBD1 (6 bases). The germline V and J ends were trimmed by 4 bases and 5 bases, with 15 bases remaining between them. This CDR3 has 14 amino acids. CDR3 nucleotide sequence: TGTGCCAGCAGTTCTCCTCTACAGGGCCACGAGCAGTACTTC. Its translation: CASSSPLQGHEQYF.

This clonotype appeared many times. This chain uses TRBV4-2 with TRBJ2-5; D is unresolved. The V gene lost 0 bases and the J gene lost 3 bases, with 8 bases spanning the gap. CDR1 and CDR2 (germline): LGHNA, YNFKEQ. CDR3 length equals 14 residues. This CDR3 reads CASSQERIKETQYF. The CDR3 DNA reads TGTGCCAGCAGCCAAGAGCGCATTAAAGAGACCCAGTACTTC.

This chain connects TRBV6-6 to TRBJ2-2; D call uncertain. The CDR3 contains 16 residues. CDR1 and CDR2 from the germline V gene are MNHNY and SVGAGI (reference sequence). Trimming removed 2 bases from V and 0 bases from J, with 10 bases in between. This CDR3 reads CASSYSAAANTGELFF. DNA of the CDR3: TGTGCCAGCAGTTACAGTGCCGCGGCGAACACCGGGGAGCTGTTTTTT.

The CDR3 region has the DNA TGTGCCAGCAGTTCCCGGGGGCTAGGGGCCAACGTCCTGACTTTC. Its protein is CASSSRGLGANVLTF. The V and J genes are TRBV27 and TRBJ2-6, with D possibly called TRBD1 or TRBD2 (6 bases each). Germline V gene lookup returns CDR1 MNHEY and CDR2 SMNVEV (reference sequence). The CDR3 spans 15 residues. V lost 4 bases to trimming and J lost 4 bases, with 11 bases between them.

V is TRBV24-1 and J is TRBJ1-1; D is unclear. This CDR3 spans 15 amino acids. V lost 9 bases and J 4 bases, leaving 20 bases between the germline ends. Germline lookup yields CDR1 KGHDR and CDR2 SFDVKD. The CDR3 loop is CATVVRAGLSTEAFF. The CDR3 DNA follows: TGTGCCACCGTGGTGAGAGCAGGTCTGAGCACTGAAGCTTTCTTT.

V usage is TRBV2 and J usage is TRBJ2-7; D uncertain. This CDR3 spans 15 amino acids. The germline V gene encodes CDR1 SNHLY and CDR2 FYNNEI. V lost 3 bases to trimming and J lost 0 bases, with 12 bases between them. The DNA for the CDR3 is TGTGCCAGCAGTGACCCCCACCCTAGCTCCTACGAGCAGTACTTC. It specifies CASSDPHPSSYEQYF.

CDR3 protein: CASSYTTSGRLSYNEQFF. The DNA for the CDR3 is TGTGCCAGCAGTTACACGACTAGCGGGAGGCTCTCCTACAATGAGCAGTTCTTC. The chain has TRBV6-5 and TRBJ2-1; 13 nucleotides align to TRBD2. CDR3 size: 18 residues. Germline V gene sequence: CDR1 MNHEY, CDR2 SVGAGI. Unmatched junction bases numbered 4, after V lost 2 bases and J lost 0 bases.

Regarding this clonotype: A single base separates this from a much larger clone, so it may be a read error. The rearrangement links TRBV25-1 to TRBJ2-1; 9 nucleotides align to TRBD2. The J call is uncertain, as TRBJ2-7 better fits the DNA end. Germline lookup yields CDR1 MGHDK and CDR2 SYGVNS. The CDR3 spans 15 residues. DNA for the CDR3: TGTGCCAGCAGTGGACTAGCGGATCTTTACAATGAGCAGTACTTC. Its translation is CASSGLADLYNEQYF.

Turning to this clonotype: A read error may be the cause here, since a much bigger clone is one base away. In DNA form, the CDR3 reads TGTGCCGGCAGTTACACCAGCGGACAGGGCTTTAATTCACCCCTCCACTTT. As protein: CAGSYTSGQGFNSPLHF. The chain links TRBV6-5 to TRBJ1-6; TRBD1 matches 8 bases. The germline gives CDR1 MNHEY, CDR2 SVGAGI. The CDR3 covers 17 residues.

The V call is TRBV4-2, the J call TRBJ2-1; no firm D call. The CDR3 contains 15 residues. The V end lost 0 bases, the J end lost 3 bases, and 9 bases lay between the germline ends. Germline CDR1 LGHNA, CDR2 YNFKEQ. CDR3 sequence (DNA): TGTGCCAGCAGCCAAGATATCCTAGTCTACAATGAGCAGTTCTTC. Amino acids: CASSQDILVYNEQFF.

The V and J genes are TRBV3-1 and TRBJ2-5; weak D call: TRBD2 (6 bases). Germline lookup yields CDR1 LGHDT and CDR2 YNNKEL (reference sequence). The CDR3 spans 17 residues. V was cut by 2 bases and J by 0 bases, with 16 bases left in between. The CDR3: CASSQSFVAVYQETQYF. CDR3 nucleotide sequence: TGTGCCAGCAGCCAATCCTTCGTAGCGGTCTACCAAGAGACCCAGTACTTC.

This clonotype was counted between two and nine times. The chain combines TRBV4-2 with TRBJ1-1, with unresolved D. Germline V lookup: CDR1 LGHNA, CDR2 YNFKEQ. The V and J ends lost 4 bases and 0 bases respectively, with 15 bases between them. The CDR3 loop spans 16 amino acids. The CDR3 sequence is CASSLPSQPVNTEAFF. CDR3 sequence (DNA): TGTGCCAGCAGCCTTCCAAGCCAGCCGGTGAACACTGAAGCTTTCTTT.

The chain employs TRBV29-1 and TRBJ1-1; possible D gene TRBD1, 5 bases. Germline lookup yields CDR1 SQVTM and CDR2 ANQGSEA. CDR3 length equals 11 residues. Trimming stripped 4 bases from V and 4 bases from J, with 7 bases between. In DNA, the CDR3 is TGCAGCGTTGTAGGGACCACTGAAGCTTTCTTT. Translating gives CSVVGTTEAFF.

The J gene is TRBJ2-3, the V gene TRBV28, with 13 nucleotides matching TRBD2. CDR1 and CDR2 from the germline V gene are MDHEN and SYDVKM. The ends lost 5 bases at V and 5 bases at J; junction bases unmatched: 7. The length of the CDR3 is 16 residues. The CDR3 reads CASSILAGGPRDTQYF. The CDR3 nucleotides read TGTGCCAGCAGTATACTAGCGGGAGGGCCTAGAGATACGCAGTATTTT. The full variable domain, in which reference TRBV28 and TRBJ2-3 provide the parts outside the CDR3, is DVKVTQSSRYLVKRTGEKVFLECVQDMDHENMFWYRQDPGLGLRLIYFSYDVKMKEKGDIPEGYSVSREKKERFSLILESASTNQTSMYLCASSILAGGPRDTQYFGPGTRLTVL.

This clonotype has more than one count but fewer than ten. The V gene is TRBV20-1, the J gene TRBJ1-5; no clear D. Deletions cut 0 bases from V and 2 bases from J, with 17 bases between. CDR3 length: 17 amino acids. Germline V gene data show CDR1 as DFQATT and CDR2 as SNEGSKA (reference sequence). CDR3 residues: CSARDLLRPGGNQPQHF. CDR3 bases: TGCAGTGCTAGAGATCTTTTACGCCCGGGCGGCAATCAGCCCCAGCATTTT.

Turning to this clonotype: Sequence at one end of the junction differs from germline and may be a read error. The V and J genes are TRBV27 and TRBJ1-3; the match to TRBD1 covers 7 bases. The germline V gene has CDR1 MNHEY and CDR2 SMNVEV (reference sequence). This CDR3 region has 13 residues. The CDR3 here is CASSIHRGNTTYF. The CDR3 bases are TGTGCCAGCAGTATCCACAGGGGAAACACCACATATTTT.

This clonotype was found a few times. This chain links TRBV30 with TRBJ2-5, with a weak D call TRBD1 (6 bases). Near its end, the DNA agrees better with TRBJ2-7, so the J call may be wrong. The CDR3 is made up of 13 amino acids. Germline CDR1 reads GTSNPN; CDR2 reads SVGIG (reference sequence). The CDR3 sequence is CAWSRDNSYEQYF. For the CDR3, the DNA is TGTGCCTGGAGTAGGGACAACTCCTACGAGCAGTACTTC.

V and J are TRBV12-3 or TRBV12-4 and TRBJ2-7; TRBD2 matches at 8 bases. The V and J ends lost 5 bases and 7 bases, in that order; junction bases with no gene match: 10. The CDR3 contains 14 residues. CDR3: CASSSGSRDNEQYF. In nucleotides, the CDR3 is TGTGCCAGCAGTAGCGGGAGTAGGGACAATGAGCAGTACTTC.

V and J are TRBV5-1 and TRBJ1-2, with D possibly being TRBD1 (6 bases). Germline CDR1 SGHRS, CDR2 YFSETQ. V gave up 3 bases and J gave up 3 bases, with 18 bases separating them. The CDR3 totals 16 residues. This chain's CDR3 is CASSSPGHTNHYGYTF. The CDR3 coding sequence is TGCGCCAGCAGCTCACCGGGACATACGAACCACTATGGCTACACCTTC.